These 19 T cell receptor beta chains share one sample of origin, sequenced in a study of CD8+ T cells in alopecia areata. As the sequencing template, cDNA was produced by extracting RNA and reverse transcribing it. Profiled with immunoSEQ multiplex PCR; TCRdb holds only in-frame clones, not every one. The sample carries 100,000 to 150,000 clones, 45% to 60% recorded once. The specimen comprised CD4+ T cells sorted from blood, sampled at week 0. These TCRs come from a human donor with alopecia areata.

V gene TRBV29-1 combines with J gene TRBJ2-1; D gene ambiguous. V lost 1 base to trimming and J lost 6 bases, with 10 bases between them. CDR1 is SQVTM, CDR2 ANQGSEA, per germline. This CDR3 is built from 13 residues. The CDR3 sequence: CSVEVTGGNEQFF. The CDR3 bases are TGCAGCGTTGAAGTGACGGGCGGCAATGAGCAGTTCTTC.

This chain joins TRBV7-2 and TRBJ2-7; 9 nucleotides match TRBD2. CDR1 SGHTA and CDR2 FQGNSA come from the germline V gene. V trimming: 5 bases; J trimming: 0 bases; junction bases outside the gene matches: 2. The CDR3 covers 14 residues. The chain's CDR3 is CASSPSGISYEQYF. The CDR3 region has the DNA TGTGCCAGCAGCCCTAGCGGGATCTCCTACGAGCAGTACTTC.

This clone has just a few counts. V gene TRBV29-1 combines with J gene TRBJ2-3; the D gene is possibly TRBD2 (5 bases). Trimming took off 3 bases at V and 6 bases at J, with 13 bases between the two ends. This CDR3 has 13 amino acids. Germline CDR1 reads SQVTM; CDR2 reads ANQGSEA. The CDR3 loop reads CSVDFGEIDTQYF. The CDR3, as DNA: TGCAGCGTTGATTTCGGGGAAATTGATACGCAGTATTTT.

The gene calls are TRBV19 and TRBJ2-7, with D tentatively TRBD1 (6 bases). Germline V lookup: CDR1 LNHDA, CDR2 SQIVND (reference sequence). The CDR3 is 14 residues long. V was pared by 6 bases and J by 2 bases, with 14 bases between. The CDR3 sequence is CASSPRTATYEQYF. In DNA, the CDR3 is TGTGCCAGTAGCCCTAGGACAGCAACCTACGAGCAGTACTTC.

This clone was detected a few times. The CDR3 here is CASSAMSGPNQPQHF. For the CDR3, the DNA is TGTGCCAGCAGTGCAATGTCCGGCCCCAATCAGCCCCAGCATTTT. The J gene is TRBJ1-5, the V gene TRBV6-1; D remains unclear. Germline V CDR1 and CDR2: MNHNS, SASEGT. V was pared by 4 bases and J by 3 bases, with 13 bases between. This CDR3 contains 15 residues.

The V and J genes are TRBV4-1 and TRBJ2-4, with D possibly matching TRBD2 (5 bases). Trimming removed 1 base from V and 6 bases from J, with 7 bases in between. This CDR3 comprises 13 residues. Germline lookup yields CDR1 MGHRA and CDR2 YSYEKL. The CDR3 spells CASSQAEVNIQYF. CDR3 nucleotide sequence: TGCGCCAGCAGCCAAGCGGAGGTAAACATTCAGTACTTC.

This clone has just a few counts. The chain is built from TRBV5-1 and TRBJ2-1; 9 bases are shared with TRBD1. The germline CDR1 and CDR2 sequences are SGHRS and YFSETQ. CDR3 length equals 15 residues. V was pared by 4 bases and J by 8 bases, with 10 bases of the junction left unmatched. This chain's CDR3 is CASSLSRQGVDEQFF. DNA for the CDR3: TGCGCCAGCAGCCTCAGCCGACAGGGGGTGGATGAGCAGTTCTTC.

This clone was observed a handful of times. The chain combines TRBV29-1 with TRBJ2-3; 10 bases agree with TRBD2. V was pared by 6 bases and J by 1 base, with 4 bases of the junction left unmatched. Germline V CDR1 and CDR2: SQVTM, ANQGSEA. This CDR3 has 14 amino acids. CDR3 in DNA: TGCAGCGTCGCTCTAGCGGGGGGCACAGATACGCAGTATTTT. It encodes CSVALAGGTDTQYF.

The table lists this clone with many counts. The chain carries TRBV7-2 and TRBJ2-3; D uncertain. Trimming cost V 1 base and J 1 base, with 12 bases left between them. This CDR3 has 16 amino acids. Germline V lookup: CDR1 SGHTA, CDR2 FQGNSA. CDR3 loop: CASSLGAVGGTDTQYF. For the CDR3, the DNA is TGTGCCAGCAGCTTAGGGGCCGTAGGCGGCACAGATACGCAGTATTTT.

The V call is TRBV28, the J call TRBJ2-3, with 13 bases that match TRBD2. The CDR3 spans 16 residues. In germline, CDR1 is MDHEN, CDR2 SYDVKM. J lost 0 bases, V lost 5 bases, and 2 bases had no gene match. Here the CDR3 DNA reads TGTGCCAGCAGTCGACTAGCGGGGGGCAGCACAGATACGCAGTATTTT. Protein product: CASSRLAGGSTDTQYF.

The gene calls are TRBV5-1 and TRBJ2-5; 8 positions match TRBD1. The CDR3 has 15 amino acids. The germline V gene encodes CDR1 SGHRS and CDR2 YFSETQ. J lost 5 bases, V lost 2 bases, and 8 bases had no gene match. Here the CDR3 reads CASSLNGDRYETQYF. CDR3 nucleotide sequence: TGCGCCAGCAGCTTAAACGGGGACAGGTACGAGACCCAGTACTTC.

The V gene is TRBV5-1, the J gene TRBJ1-2, with 11 bases lining up with TRBD1. Germline CDR1 is SGHRS and CDR2 is YFSETQ. V was pared by 4 bases and J by 3 bases, with 8 bases of the junction left unmatched. The CDR3 has 16 amino acids. The CDR3 here is CASSATGTGGYYGYTF. CDR3 coding DNA: TGCGCCAGCAGCGCTACCGGGACAGGGGGTTACTATGGCTACACCTTC.

For the CDR3, the DNA is TGTGCCAGCAGCTTGGTCCAGGGTGAGGATACGCAGTATTTT. Amino acids: CASSLVQGEDTQYF. The chain links TRBV5-4 to TRBJ2-3; maybe TRBD1 (5 bases). The V and J ends lost 0 bases and 6 bases respectively, with 11 bases between them. This CDR3 contains 14 residues. Germline V CDR1 and CDR2: SGHNT, YYREEE (reference sequence).

CDR3 DNA: TGCGCCAGCAGTCCCTCAAGCAATCAGCCCCAGCATTTT. Translated: CASSPSSNQPQHF. J is TRBJ1-5 and V is TRBV5-1, with no clear D. V was pared by 5 bases and J by 1 base, with 7 bases between. The CDR3 totals 13 residues. Germline V gene data show CDR1 as SGHRS and CDR2 as YFSETQ. Full variable domain (remainder filled in from reference TRBV5-1 and TRBJ1-5): KAGVTQTPRYLIKTRGQQVTLSCSPISGHRSVSWYQQTPGQGLQFLFEYFSETQRNKGNFPGRFSGRQFSNSRSEMNVSTLELGDSALYLCASSPSSNQPQHFGDGTRLSIL.

The CDR3 region is CASSPRAGYEQYF. CDR3 coding DNA: TGTGCCAGCAGCCCCCGAGCGGGTTACGAGCAGTACTTC. The V call is TRBV11-3, the J call TRBJ2-7, with D perhaps matching TRBD2 (6 bases). V lost 5 bases and J 4 bases, leaving 12 bases between the germline ends. The germline CDR1 and CDR2 sequences are SGHNT and YENEEA. The CDR3 has 13 residues. Based on the CDR3 plus reference TRBV11-3 and TRBJ2-7, the full variable domain is EAGVVQSPRYKIIEKKQPVAFWCNPISGHNTLYWYLQNLGQGPELLIRYENEEAVDDSQLPKDRFSAERLKGVDSTLKIQPAELGDSAVYLCASSPRAGYEQYFGPGTRLTVT.

The chain carries TRBV7-2 and TRBJ2-3, with 10 bases that match TRBD2. Germline V lookup: CDR1 SGHTA, CDR2 FQGNSA. CDR3 size: 16 residues. With 4 bases clipped from V and 5 bases from J, the junction kept 9 bases outside the gene matches. The CDR3 loop reads CASSSRTLAGRDTQYF. The CDR3 DNA reads as TGTGCCAGCAGCTCTAGAACACTAGCGGGACGAGATACGCAGTATTTT. The full variable domain, in which reference TRBV7-2 and TRBJ2-3 provide the parts outside the CDR3, is GAGVSQSPSNKVTEKGKDVELRCDPISGHTALYWYRQSLGQGLEFLIYFQGNSAPDKSGLPSDRFSAERTGGSVSTLTIQRTQQEDSAVYLCASSSRTLAGRDTQYFGPGTRLTVL.

The chain is built from TRBV7-8 and TRBJ1-1; D call uncertain. The germline V gene has CDR1 SGHVS and CDR2 FQNEAQ. This CDR3 contains 14 residues. V lost 1 base, J lost 0 bases, and 6 bases lay in between. CDR3 sequence: CASSLGEMNTEAFF. CDR3 in DNA: TGTGCCAGCAGCTTAGGGGAGATGAACACTGAAGCTTTCTTT.

The genes are TRBV14 and TRBJ2-5; D may correspond to TRBD1 or TRBD2 (5 bases each). With 5 bases removed from V and 3 bases from J, the gap between germline ends came to 19 bases. CDR1 is SGHDN and CDR2 is FVKESK in the germline V gene. The CDR3 sequence is 16 residues long. The CDR3: CASSSLRGQGEETQYF. The CDR3 DNA reads as TGTGCCAGCAGCTCCCTGAGGGGTCAGGGCGAAGAGACCCAGTACTTC.

This clone was recorded a few times. The chain combines TRBV6-6 with TRBJ2-1; 12 bases are a match to TRBD2. The CDR3 length is 14 residues. Germline CDR1 reads MNHNY; CDR2 reads SVGAGI (reference sequence). Unmatched junction bases numbered 5, after V lost 7 bases and J lost 7 bases. Here the CDR3 reads CASTKLAGGNEQFF. For the CDR3, the DNA is TGTGCCAGCACCAAACTAGCGGGAGGTAATGAGCAGTTCTTC.